The source of this T cell receptor beta chain is a study of shared clonotypes between healthy human individuals. In the case of this clone: Other nucleotide sequences from this sample produce the same CDR3.

J was trimmed by 4 bases and V by 1 base; bases with no gene match: 2. The CDR3 is 16 amino acids. The V gene's germline CDR1 is LGHNA and CDR2 YNFKEQ. The data were produced by immunoSEQ multiplex PCR, yet TCRdb's version contains in-frame clones alone and is incomplete. Among millions of clones listed, over 90% were seen once. V and J are TRBV4-2 and TRBJ2-7; 15 bases match TRBD2. This TCR came from a young man in good health. Some clones in this sample may be carry-over from other donors' samples. The material sequenced was naive CD4+ T cells from PBMCs. Subset noted: CD45RA+ positively selected. The CDR3 DNA is TGTGCCAGCAGCCAAGTCGGGACTAGCGGGAGGTACGAGCAGTACTTC. Amino acids: CASSQVGTSGRYEQYF.